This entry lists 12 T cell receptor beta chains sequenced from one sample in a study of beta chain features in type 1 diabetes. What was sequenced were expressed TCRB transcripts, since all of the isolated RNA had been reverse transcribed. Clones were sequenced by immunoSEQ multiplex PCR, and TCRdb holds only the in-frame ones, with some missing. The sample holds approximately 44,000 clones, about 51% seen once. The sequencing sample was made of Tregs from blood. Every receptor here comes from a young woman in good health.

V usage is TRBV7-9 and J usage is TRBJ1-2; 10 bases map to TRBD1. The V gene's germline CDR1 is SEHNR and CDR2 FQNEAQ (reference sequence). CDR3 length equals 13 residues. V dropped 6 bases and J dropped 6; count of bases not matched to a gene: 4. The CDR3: CASRLTGGDGYTF. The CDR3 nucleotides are TGTGCCAGCAGGTTGACAGGGGGCGATGGCTACACCTTC.

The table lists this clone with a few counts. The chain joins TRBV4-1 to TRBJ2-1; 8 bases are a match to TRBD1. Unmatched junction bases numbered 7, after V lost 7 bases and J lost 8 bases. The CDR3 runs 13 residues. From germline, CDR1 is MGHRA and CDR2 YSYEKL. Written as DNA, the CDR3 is TGCGCCAGCACTACTGCAGGGGGCGATGAGCAGTTCTTC. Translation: CASTTAGGDEQFF.

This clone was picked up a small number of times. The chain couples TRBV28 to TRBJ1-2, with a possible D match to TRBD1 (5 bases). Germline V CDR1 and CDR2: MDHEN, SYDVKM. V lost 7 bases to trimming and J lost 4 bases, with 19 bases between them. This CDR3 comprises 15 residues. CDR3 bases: TGTGCCAGCACCGAAAGGTCCAGGGTCCTCTATGGCTACACCTTC. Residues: CASTERSRVLYGYTF.

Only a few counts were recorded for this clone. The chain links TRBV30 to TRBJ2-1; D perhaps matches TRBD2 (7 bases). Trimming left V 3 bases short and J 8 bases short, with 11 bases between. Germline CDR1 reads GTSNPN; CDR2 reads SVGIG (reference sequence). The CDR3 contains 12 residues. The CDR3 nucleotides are TGTGCCTGGAGAGGGGGGGTCGATGAGCAGTTCTTC. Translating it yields CAWRGGVDEQFF.

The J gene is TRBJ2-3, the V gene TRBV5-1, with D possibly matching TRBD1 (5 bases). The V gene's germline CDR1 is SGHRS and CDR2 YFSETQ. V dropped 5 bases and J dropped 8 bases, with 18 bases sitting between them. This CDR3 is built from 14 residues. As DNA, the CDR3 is TGCGCCAGCAGGGCGGTGTTAGGGGCGAGTACGCAGTATTTT. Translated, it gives CASRAVLGASTQYF.

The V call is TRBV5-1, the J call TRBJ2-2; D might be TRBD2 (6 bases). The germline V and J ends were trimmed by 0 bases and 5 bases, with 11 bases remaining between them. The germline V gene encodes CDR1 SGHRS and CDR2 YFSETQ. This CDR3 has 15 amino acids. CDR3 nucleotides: TGCGCCAGCAGCTTGGCGGGAGTCCGGACCGGGGAGCTGTTTTTT. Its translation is CASSLAGVRTGELFF.

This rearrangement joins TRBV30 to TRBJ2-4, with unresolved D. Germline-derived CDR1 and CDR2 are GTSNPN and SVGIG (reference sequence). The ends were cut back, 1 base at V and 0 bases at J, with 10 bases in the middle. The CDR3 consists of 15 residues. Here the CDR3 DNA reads TGTGCCTGGAGTGGAGGCCCACTAGCCAAAAACATTCAGTACTTC. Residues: CAWSGGPLAKNIQYF.

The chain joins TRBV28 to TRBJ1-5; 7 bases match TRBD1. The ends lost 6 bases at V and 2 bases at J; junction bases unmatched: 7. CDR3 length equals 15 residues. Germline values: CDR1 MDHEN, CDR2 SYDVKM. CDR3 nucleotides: TGTGCCAGCAGCGGTCGACAGGGTGGCAATCAGCCCCAGCATTTT. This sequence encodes CASSGRQGGNQPQHF.

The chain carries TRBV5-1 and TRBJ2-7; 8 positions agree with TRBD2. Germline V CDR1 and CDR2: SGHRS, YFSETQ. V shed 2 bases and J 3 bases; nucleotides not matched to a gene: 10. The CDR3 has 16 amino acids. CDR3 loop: CASSLPPQSGGYEQYF. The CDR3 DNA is TGCGCCAGCAGCTTACCTCCCCAAAGCGGGGGCTACGAGCAGTACTTC.

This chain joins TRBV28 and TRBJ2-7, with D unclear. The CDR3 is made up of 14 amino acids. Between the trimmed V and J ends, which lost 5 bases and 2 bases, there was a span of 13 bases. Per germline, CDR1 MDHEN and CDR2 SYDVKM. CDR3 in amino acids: CASSPTTPPYEQYF. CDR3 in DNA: TGTGCCAGCAGTCCTACGACACCCCCCTACGAGCAGTACTTC.

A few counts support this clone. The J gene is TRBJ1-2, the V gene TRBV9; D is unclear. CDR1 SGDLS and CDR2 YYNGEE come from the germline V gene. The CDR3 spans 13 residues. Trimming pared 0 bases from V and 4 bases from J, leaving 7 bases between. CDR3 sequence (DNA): TGTGCCAGCAGCGTAGTAACTCGCTATGGCTACACCTTC. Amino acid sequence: CASSVVTRYGYTF. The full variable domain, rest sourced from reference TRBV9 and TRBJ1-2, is DSGVTQTPKHLITATGQRVTLRCSPRSGDLSVYWYQQSLDQGLQFLIQYYNGEERAKGNILERFSAQQFPDLHSELNLSSLELGDSALYFCASSVVTRYGYTFGSGTRLTVV.

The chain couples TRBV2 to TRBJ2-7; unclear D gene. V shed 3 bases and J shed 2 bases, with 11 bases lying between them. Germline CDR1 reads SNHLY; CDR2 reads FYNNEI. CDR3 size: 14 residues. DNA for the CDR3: TGTGCCAGCAGTGATTGGCTGAACACCTACGAGCAGTACTTC. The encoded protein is CASSDWLNTYEQYF.